Listed here are 22 T cell receptor beta chains from one sample, sequenced in a study of fetal regulatory T cell absence and autoimmunity. TCRdb's copy holds only in-frame clones and misses some; the assay was immunoSEQ multiplex PCR. The sample shows 95,000 to 100,000 clones, about two thirds of them seen only once. Material: pancreas tissue. The receptors come from a male donor with IPEX syndrome.

V and J are TRBV27 and TRBJ2-1, with 7 bases aligning to TRBD2. Trimming removed 2 bases from V and 3 bases from J; junction bases left unmatched: 13. This CDR3 spans 18 amino acids. The germline V gene encodes CDR1 MNHEY and CDR2 SMNVEV (reference sequence). The CDR3 DNA is TGTGCCAGCAGTTTAAAGGTTCTAAAGCGGGACTACTACAATGAGCAGTTCTTC. Its translation is CASSLKVLKRDYYNEQFF.

The V call is TRBV23-1, the J call TRBJ1-5; possibly TRBD1 for D (6 bases). Being an ORF, TRBV23-1 has a function that is uncertain. V was pared by 2 bases and J by 9 bases, with 17 bases between. The CDR3 extends over 15 amino acids. As DNA, the CDR3 is TGCGCCAGCAGTCAAGAACAGGGATGGGTAGGGCCCCAGCATTTT. It encodes CASSQEQGWVGPQHF.

DNA of the CDR3: TGTGCCAGCAGTTTAGGGGAAGCGGTCGCCCCTCGGTACTTC. Amino acids: CASSLGEAVAPRYF. This chain uses TRBV27 with TRBJ2-7; D is perhaps TRBD2 (5 bases). The CDR3 is made up of 14 amino acids. V lost 2 bases to trimming and J lost 12 bases, with 20 bases between them. Germline loops: CDR1 MNHEY, CDR2 SMNVEV (reference sequence).

This clone occurred a few times. The CDR3 region has the DNA TGTGCCAGCCGAGGGCAGGGGATAACCAAAAACATTCAGTACTTC. It yields the protein CASRGQGITKNIQYF. The genes are TRBV19 and TRBJ2-4; the D gene is possibly TRBD1 (6 bases). Germline values: CDR1 LNHDA, CDR2 SQIVND (reference sequence). This CDR3 has 15 residues. V was cut by 9 bases and J by 2 bases, with 17 bases left in between.

The gene calls are TRBV29-1 and TRBJ2-3, with a weak D call TRBD1 (5 bases). V gave up 2 bases and J gave up 8 bases, with 20 bases separating them. The CDR3 runs to 15 residues. Germline lookup yields CDR1 SQVTM and CDR2 ANQGSEA. In DNA, the CDR3 is TGCAGCGTTGAATTTGTGACAGTCCCTCTGGTTACGCAGTATTTT. It encodes CSVEFVTVPLVTQYF.

The table lists this clone with a few counts. This chain uses TRBV30 with TRBJ1-6; D unclear. The CDR3 extends over 13 amino acids. Germline CDR1 reads GTSNPN; CDR2 reads SVGIG (reference sequence). V lost 7 bases and J lost 1, with 8 bases in between. CDR3 sequence reads: CAFVMSYNSPLHF. The DNA of the CDR3 is TGTGCCTTCGTGATGTCCTATAATTCACCCCTCCACTTT.

The J gene is TRBJ2-1, the V gene TRBV27; D is unresolved. Germline CDR1 reads MNHEY; CDR2 reads SMNVEV (reference sequence). The CDR3 spans 12 residues. V was trimmed by 6 bases and J by 4 bases, leaving 7 bases between them. CDR3 coding DNA: TGTGCCAGCAGGAGTTTTTACAATGAGCAGTTCTTC. Encoded protein: CASRSFYNEQFF.

V usage is TRBV5-1 and J usage is TRBJ1-1; D remains unclear. Germline CDR1 reads SGHRS; CDR2 reads YFSETQ. V was trimmed by 3 bases and J by 6 bases, leaving 12 bases between them. This CDR3 spans 13 amino acids. CDR3 nucleotide sequence: TGCGCCAGCAGCTCTTCTAGGGCCTCTGAAGCTTTCTTT. It translates to CASSSSRASEAFF.

The V gene is TRBV5-4, the J gene TRBJ2-7; 11 nucleotides line up with TRBD1. Trimming removed 3 bases from V and 4 bases from J; junction bases left unmatched: 3. The germline V gene encodes CDR1 SGHNT and CDR2 YYREEE (reference sequence). This CDR3 has 14 residues. CDR3 sequence (DNA): TGTGCCAGCAGCTGGGGGACAGGGGGGTACGAGCAGTACTTC. Amino acid sequence: CASSWGTGGYEQYF.

The chain couples TRBV10-3 to TRBJ1-2, with 9 nucleotides matching TRBD1. CDR3 length equals 14 residues. After removal of 4 bases from V and 4 bases from J, the junction contained 4 bases not matched to a gene. The V gene's germline CDR1 is ENHRY and CDR2 SYGVKD. This chain's CDR3 is CAISVDRGFYGYTF. The CDR3, as DNA: TGTGCCATCAGTGTGGACAGGGGCTTCTATGGCTACACCTTC.

The chain is built from TRBV27 and TRBJ2-7; 7 nucleotides agree with TRBD1. The CDR3 has 14 amino acids. Germline V gives CDR1 MNHEY, CDR2 SMNVEV (reference sequence). The trim removed 4 bases at V and 3 bases at J, leaving 6 bases unmatched. The CDR3 sequence is CASSSGTDIYEQYF. In DNA form, the CDR3 reads TGTGCCAGCAGTTCCGGGACAGATATCTACGAGCAGTACTTC.

The V gene is TRBV19, the J gene TRBJ2-7; D gene uncertain. CDR3 length equals 12 residues. The V end lost 10 bases, the J end lost 2 bases, and 12 bases lay between the germline ends. CDR1 LNHDA and CDR2 SQIVND come from the germline V gene (reference sequence). As DNA, the CDR3 is TGTGCCAAGATAGACATCACCTACGAGCAGTACTTC. This translates into CAKIDITYEQYF. Full variable domain (outside the CDR3, taken from reference TRBV19 and TRBJ2-7): DGGITQSPKYLFRKEGQNVTLSCEQNLNHDAMYWYRQDPGQGLRLIYYSQIVNDFQKGDIAEGYSVSREKKESFPLTVTSAQKNPTAFYLCAKIDITYEQYFGPGTRLTVT.

The genes are TRBV4-3 and TRBJ2-7, with 9 positions matching TRBD2. CDR3 size: 16 residues. CDR1 is LGHNA and CDR2 is YSLEER in the germline V gene. J was trimmed by 1 base and V by 4 bases; bases with no gene match: 8. The DNA of the CDR3 is TGCGCCAGCAGCCCAGCCGCGGGGGGGAGATCCTACGAGCAGTACTTC. Encoded protein: CASSPAAGGRSYEQYF.

The chain recombines TRBV4-3 with TRBJ2-3; D is ambiguous. With 3 bases removed from V and 2 bases from J, the gap between germline ends came to 15 bases. Germline lookup yields CDR1 LGHNA and CDR2 YSLEER. This CDR3 region has 16 residues. CDR3 DNA: TGCGCCAGCAGCCAGTATCCCGACGCGTACACAGATACGCAGTATTTT. Protein product: CASSQYPDAYTDTQYF.

The chain recombines TRBV9 with TRBJ2-5; 10 bases are shared with TRBD2. The germline CDR1 and CDR2 sequences are SGDLS and YYNGEE. There are 17 residues in the CDR3. With V trimmed by 3 bases and J by 4 bases, 12 bases remained unmatched. The CDR3 bases are TGTGCCAGCAGCGGTGGGGGCCTAGCGGGAGTCGGAGAGACCCAGTACTTC. Its protein is CASSGGGLAGVGETQYF.

The V call is TRBV29-1, the J call TRBJ2-2; 11 nucleotides match TRBD2. The CDR3 has 15 amino acids. Per germline, CDR1 SQVTM and CDR2 ANQGSEA. The V gene end was trimmed by 6 bases and the J gene end by 2 bases; junction bases not matched to a gene: 5. The CDR3 DNA reads as TGCAGCGTCGGCGGGACTAGCGGTAACACCGGGGAGCTGTTTTTT. It yields the protein CSVGGTSGNTGELFF.

The J gene is TRBJ1-1, the V gene TRBV6-5, with a tentative D call TRBD1 (6 bases). This CDR3 has 15 amino acids. V shed 4 bases and J shed 1 base, with 13 bases lying between them. Germline CDR1 and CDR2: MNHEY and SVGAGI. The CDR3 is CASSSHRVGNTEAFF. The CDR3 DNA follows: TGTGCCAGCAGTTCTCACAGGGTCGGGAACACTGAAGCTTTCTTT.

This clone was found a few times. This chain uses TRBV10-3 with TRBJ1-5, with a possible D match to TRBD1 (5 bases). The V end lost 0 bases, the J end lost 5 bases, and 5 bases lay between the germline ends. Per the germline V gene, CDR1 is ENHRY and CDR2 is SYGVKD. This CDR3 has 13 residues. Here the CDR3 DNA reads TGTGCCATCAGTGAGTCAGGGGATCAGCCCCAGCATTTT. Translating it yields CAISESGDQPQHF.

The chain couples TRBV7-2 to TRBJ1-5; D gene ambiguous. V was shortened by 1 base and J by 2 bases, with 3 bases between the two germline ends. CDR3 length: 13 residues. From germline, CDR1 is SGHTA and CDR2 FQGNSA. CDR3 in amino acids: CASSLERNQPQHF. CDR3 DNA sequence: TGTGCCAGCAGCTTAGAGCGCAATCAGCCCCAGCATTTT.

With regard to this clone: The likely explanation is a read error, given a far larger clone one base away. The CDR3 bases are TGTGCCAGCAGCCTGAACACCGGGGAGCTGTTTTTT. Protein: CASSLNTGELFF. The V gene is TRBV9, the J gene TRBJ2-2; unclear D gene. The CDR3 is 12 residues long. V was trimmed by 4 bases and J by 1 base, leaving 2 bases between them. The germline V gene has CDR1 SGDLS and CDR2 YYNGEE.

This clone was seen more than once but under ten times. The J gene is TRBJ1-5, the V gene TRBV19; D is perhaps TRBD1 (5 bases). V lost 5 bases and J 0 bases, leaving 17 bases between the germline ends. Germline V gene lookup returns CDR1 LNHDA and CDR2 SQIVND (reference sequence). CDR3 length: 17 residues. Here the CDR3 DNA reads TGTGCCAGTAGTCTTCAACAGGTGATGCATAGCAATCAGCCCCAGCATTTT. As protein: CASSLQQVMHSNQPQHF.

The chain couples TRBV19 to TRBJ1-1; D not resolved. V was trimmed by 3 bases and J by 1 base, leaving 15 bases between them. This CDR3 spans 16 amino acids. Germline V gives CDR1 LNHDA, CDR2 SQIVND (reference sequence). In DNA form, the CDR3 reads TGTGCCAGTAGTATCCCATCGGGCACTTCGAACACTGAAGCTTTCTTT. This sequence encodes CASSIPSGTSNTEAFF.